This entry features one T cell receptor (beta chain) sequence. Sequenced by immunoSEQ multiplex PCR; TCRdb stores in-frame clones only, minus some. The data contain around 80,000 clones, about 80% of them singletons. Germline V gives CDR1 LNHDA, CDR2 SQIVND (reference sequence). The CDR3 extends over 15 amino acids. V was clipped by 6 bases and J by 3 bases; unmatched bases: 9. The sample belongs to a study of blood T cell repertoires in COVID-19. Sequencing was carried out using peripheral blood. The clonotype comes from a man aged 50-59 years with active or convalescent COVID-19. The V call is TRBV19, the J call TRBJ1-2; 8 bases fit TRBD1. The chain's CDR3 is CASRGVGQDDYGYTF. The CDR3 nucleotides are TGTGCCAGTAGGGGGGTGGGACAGGACGACTATGGCTACACCTTC.